This T cell receptor (beta chain) derives from a study of regulatory T cells in long-lasting Graves disease. Regarding time point: newly diagnosed GD, antithyroid drugs for less than 3 months. Construction of the TCR library relied on RNA isolated from PBMCs. CDR3 regions were amplified by Arm-PCR using iRepertoire HTBI primers to build TCR beta libraries. TCRdb re-derived calls from the multiplex PCR reads in MiXCR, one entry per CDR3 protein. The table includes 500,000 to 700,000 distinct CDR3 sequences, 16% detected once. Another study also made use of these data, one on T cells in Graves' hyperthyroidism and ophthalmopathy. That study reports: Uncontrolled infection, other autoimmune disease, pregnancy or lactation disqualified patients from enrolment.

The clonotype originates from a woman aged 25 to 39 with Graves disease. The sequences come from peripheral blood mononuclear cells (PBMCs), collected at new diagnosis, from a patient treated with antithyroid drugs.

The CDR3 region is CASSLSTSDNEQFF. The CDR3 DNA is TGTGCCAGCAGCTTAAGTACTTCGGACAATGAGCAGTTCTTC. This chain links TRBV13 with TRBJ2-1; D uncertain. V was shortened by 2 bases and J by 5 bases, with 10 bases between the two germline ends. This CDR3 comprises 14 residues. From germline, CDR1 is PRHDT and CDR2 FYEKMQ (reference sequence). The variable domain in full, with the rest retrieved from reference TRBV13 and TRBJ2-1, is AAGVIQSPRHLIKEKRETATLKCYPIPRHDTVYWYQQGPGQDPQFLISFYEKMQSDKGSIPDRFSAQQFSDYHSELNMSSLELGDSALYFCASSLSTSDNEQFFGPGTRLTVL.